A selection of T cell receptor beta chains follows, all from one sample in a study of shared T cell receptors in the human thymus. This table comes from immunoSEQ multiplex PCR, and its TCRdb copy is limited to in-frame clones, with some not included. The sample lists approximately 580,000 clones; approximately 80% were seen once. The sample was also reused in another study, on human thymus T cells.

Sequencing was performed on thymocytes. The receptor set was obtained from a boy in the first two years of life with a congenital heart defect. CDR3s include the opening cysteine and the closing phenylalanine or tryptophan. Fields, in order: CDR3 length, J gene, V gene, CDR3 protein.

16 | TRBJ2-7 | TRBV2 | CASRALDRGFSYEQYF
14 | TRBJ1-5 | TRBV5-1 | CASSLTAGLQPQHF
15 | TRBJ1-2 | TRBV27 | CASGAIGPKRYGYTF
15 | TRBJ2-7 | TRBV29-1 | CSVEVRGDTHYEQYF
14 | TRBJ1-5 | TRBV27 | CASTLRGGNQPQHF
17 | TRBJ2-1 | TRBV10-3 | CAISESQASGSIYEQFF
16 | TRBJ2-1 | TRBV29-1 | CSVAGTTQGTYNEQFF
18 | TRBJ2-4 | TRBV7-6 | CASSLGTGSGMAKNIQYF
17 | TRBJ2-2 | TRBV27 | CASSLSYPQGAAGELFF
17 | TRBJ2-7 | TRBV14 | CASSLLHPGQKTYEQYF
16 | TRBJ2-5 | TRBV30 | CAWSVRDRGFGETQYF
14 | TRBJ1-2 | TRBV10-3 | CAIKQGAMDYGYTF
16 | TRBJ2-5 | TRBV5-1 | CASSLPVGLAGETQYF
15 | TRBJ2-7 | TRBV30 | CAWSRTSGRIYEQYF
19 | TRBJ2-3 | TRBV11-2 | CASSLVAGLAGPSTDTQYF
15 | TRBJ2-7 | TRBV5-1 | CASSFGTGASYEQYF